This T cell receptor beta chain was observed in a study of beta chain features in type 1 diabetes. Broader study findings: Type 1 diabetes patients had moderately but significantly shorter TCRB CDR3s in all four CD4+ subsets. Patients' naive, central memory and regulatory TCRB repertoires appeared more alike than those of healthy donors.

Since all of the isolated RNA was reverse transcribed, expressed TCRB transcripts were what got sequenced. TCRdb's copy holds only in-frame clones and misses some; the assay was immunoSEQ multiplex PCR. This sample has fewer than 350,000 clones; about 20% occur once, and the top ten carry under 0.05%. Averaging approximately 0.11 L, one heparinised blood draw came from each individual donor. Without exception, sorted populations had purity beyond 98%. This clone was counted between two and nine times. Its antigen is unknown. CDR3 length equals 14 residues. In germline, CDR1 is SGDLS, CDR2 YYNGEE. The V end was cut by 4 bases, the J end by 5 bases, with 14 bases between.

This receptor was obtained from a young woman in good health. Material: naive CD4+ T cells from blood. V and J are TRBV9 and TRBJ2-3, with a possible D match to TRBD2 (6 bases). The CDR3 loop is CASSPLAGGDTQYF. CDR3 coding DNA: TGTGCCAGCAGCCCCCTGGCCGGGGGAGATACGCAGTATTTT.